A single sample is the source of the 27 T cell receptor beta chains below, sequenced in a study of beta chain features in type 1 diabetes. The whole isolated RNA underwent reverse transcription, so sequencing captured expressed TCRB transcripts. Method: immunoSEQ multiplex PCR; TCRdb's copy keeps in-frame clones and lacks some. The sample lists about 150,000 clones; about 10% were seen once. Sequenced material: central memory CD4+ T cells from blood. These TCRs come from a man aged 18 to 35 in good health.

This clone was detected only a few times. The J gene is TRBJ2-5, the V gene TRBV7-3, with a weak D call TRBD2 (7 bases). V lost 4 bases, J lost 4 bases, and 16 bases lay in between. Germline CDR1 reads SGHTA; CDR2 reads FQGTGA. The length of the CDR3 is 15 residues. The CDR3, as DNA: TGTGCCAGCAGCTCCAGTGGGCGGGGGCCAGAGACCCAGTACTTC. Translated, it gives CASSSSGRGPETQYF. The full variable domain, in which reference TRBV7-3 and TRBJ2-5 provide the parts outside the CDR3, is GAGVSQTPSNKVTEKGKYVELRCDPISGHTALYWYRQSLGQGPEFLIYFQGTGAADDSGLPNDRFFAVRPEGSVSTLKIQRTERGDSAVYLCASSSSGRGPETQYFGPGTRLLVL.

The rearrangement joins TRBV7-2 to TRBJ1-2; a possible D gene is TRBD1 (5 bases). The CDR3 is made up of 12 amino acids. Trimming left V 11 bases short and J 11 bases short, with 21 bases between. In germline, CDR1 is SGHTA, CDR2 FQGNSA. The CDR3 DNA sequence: TGTGCCGCCCGGGGGAGCCCGGGGGAGTACACCTTC. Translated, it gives CAARGSPGEYTF.

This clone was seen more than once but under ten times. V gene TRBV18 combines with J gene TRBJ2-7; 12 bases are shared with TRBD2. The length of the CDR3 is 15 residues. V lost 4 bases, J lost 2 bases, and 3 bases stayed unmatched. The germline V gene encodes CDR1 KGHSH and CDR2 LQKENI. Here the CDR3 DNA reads TGTGCCAGCTCACGACTAGCGGGGGCCCCCTACGAGCAGTACTTC. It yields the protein CASSRLAGAPYEQYF.

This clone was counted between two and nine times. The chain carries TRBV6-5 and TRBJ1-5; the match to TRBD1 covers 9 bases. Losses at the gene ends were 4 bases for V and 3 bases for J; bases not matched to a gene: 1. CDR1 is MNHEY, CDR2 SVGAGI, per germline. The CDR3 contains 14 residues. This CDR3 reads CASSWTGANQPQHF. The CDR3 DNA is TGTGCCAGCAGTTGGACAGGGGCCAATCAGCCCCAGCATTTT.

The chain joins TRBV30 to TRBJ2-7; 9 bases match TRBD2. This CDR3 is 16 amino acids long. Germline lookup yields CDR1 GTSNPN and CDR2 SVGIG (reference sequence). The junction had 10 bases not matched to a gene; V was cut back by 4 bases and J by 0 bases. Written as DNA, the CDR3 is TGTGCCTGGAATAAAGCGGGGGGACCCTACTCCTACGAGCAGTACTTC. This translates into CAWNKAGGPYSYEQYF.

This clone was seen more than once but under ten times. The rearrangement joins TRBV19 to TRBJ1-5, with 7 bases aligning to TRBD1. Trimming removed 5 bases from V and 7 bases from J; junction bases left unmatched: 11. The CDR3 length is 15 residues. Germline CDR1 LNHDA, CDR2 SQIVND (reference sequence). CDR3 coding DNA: TGTGCCAGTAGTCGGGCAGGGGGAGGCGGGCAGCCCCAGCATTTT. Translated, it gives CASSRAGGGGQPQHF. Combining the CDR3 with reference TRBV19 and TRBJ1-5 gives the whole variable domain DGGITQSPKYLFRKEGQNVTLSCEQNLNHDAMYWYRQDPGQGLRLIYYSQIVNDFQKGDIAEGYSVSREKKESFPLTVTSAQKNPTAFYLCASSRAGGGGQPQHFGDGTRLSIL.

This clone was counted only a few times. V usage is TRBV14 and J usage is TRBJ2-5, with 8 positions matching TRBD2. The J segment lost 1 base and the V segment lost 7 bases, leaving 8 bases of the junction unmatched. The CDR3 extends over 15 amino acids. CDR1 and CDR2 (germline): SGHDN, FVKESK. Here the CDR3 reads CASNPSGSSQETQYF. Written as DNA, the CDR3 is TGTGCCAGCAACCCAAGCGGGAGCTCCCAAGAGACCCAGTACTTC. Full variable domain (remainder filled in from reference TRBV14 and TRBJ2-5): EAGVTQFPSHSVIEKGQTVTLRCDPISGHDNLYWYRRVMGKEIKFLLHFVKESKQDESGMPNNRFLAERTGGTYSTLKVQPAELEDSGVYFCASNPSGSSQETQYFGPGTRLLVL.

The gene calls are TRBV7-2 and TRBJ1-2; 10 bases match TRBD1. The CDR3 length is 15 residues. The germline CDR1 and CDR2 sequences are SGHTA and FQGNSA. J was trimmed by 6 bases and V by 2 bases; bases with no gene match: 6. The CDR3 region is CASSLSLGTGDGYTF. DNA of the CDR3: TGTGCCAGCAGCTTATCTCTTGGGACAGGGGATGGCTACACCTTC.

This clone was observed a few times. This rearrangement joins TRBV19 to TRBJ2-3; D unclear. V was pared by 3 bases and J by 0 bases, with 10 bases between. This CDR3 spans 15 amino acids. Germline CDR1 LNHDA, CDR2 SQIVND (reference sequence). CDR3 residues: CASSMYRASTDTQYF. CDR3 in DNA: TGTGCCAGTAGTATGTATCGAGCTAGCACAGATACGCAGTATTTT.

The CDR3 region has the DNA TGTGCCAGCAGTGAGATCGGGACTAGTCTGAATACGCAGTATTTT. Translating it yields CASSEIGTSLNTQYF. This rearrangement joins TRBV6-1 to TRBJ2-3, with 8 bases lining up with TRBD2. The CDR3 sequence is 15 residues long. The germline CDR1 and CDR2 sequences are MNHNS and SASEGT. The V and J ends lost 3 bases and 7 bases, in that order; junction bases with no gene match: 9.

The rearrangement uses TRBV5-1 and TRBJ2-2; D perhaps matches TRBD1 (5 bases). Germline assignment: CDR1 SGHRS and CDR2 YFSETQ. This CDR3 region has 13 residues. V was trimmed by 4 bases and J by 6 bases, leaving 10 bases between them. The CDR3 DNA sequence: TGCGCCAGCAGCCCAGACAGCTCCGGGGAGCTGTTTTTT. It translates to CASSPDSSGELFF.

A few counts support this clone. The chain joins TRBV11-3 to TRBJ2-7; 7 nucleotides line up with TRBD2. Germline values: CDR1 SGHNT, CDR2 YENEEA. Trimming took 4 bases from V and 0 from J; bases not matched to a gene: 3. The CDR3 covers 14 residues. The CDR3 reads CASSSGGSSYEQYF. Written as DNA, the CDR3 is TGTGCCAGCAGCTCCGGGGGGTCCTCCTACGAGCAGTACTTC. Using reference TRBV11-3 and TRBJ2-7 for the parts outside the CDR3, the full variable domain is EAGVVQSPRYKIIEKKQPVAFWCNPISGHNTLYWYLQNLGQGPELLIRYENEEAVDDSQLPKDRFSAERLKGVDSTLKIQPAELGDSAVYLCASSSGGSSYEQYFGPGTRLTVT.

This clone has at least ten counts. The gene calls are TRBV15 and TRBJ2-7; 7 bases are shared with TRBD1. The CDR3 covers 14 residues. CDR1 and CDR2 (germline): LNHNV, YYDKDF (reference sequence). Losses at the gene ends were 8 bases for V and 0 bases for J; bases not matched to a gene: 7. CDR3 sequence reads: CATGTGQNSYEQYF. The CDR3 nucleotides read TGTGCCACCGGAACGGGACAGAACTCCTACGAGCAGTACTTC.

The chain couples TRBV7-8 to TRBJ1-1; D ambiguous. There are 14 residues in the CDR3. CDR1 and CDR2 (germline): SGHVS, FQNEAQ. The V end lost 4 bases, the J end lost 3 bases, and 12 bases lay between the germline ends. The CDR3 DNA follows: TGTGCCAGCAGCTCCCACCAGATGGACACTGAAGCTTTCTTT. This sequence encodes CASSSHQMDTEAFF.

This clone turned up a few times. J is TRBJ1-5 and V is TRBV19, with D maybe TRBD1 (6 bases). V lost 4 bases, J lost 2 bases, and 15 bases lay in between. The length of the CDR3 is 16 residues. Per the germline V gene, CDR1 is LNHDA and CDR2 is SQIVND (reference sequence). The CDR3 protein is CASSTPTGLGNQPQHF. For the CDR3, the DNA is TGTGCCAGTAGTACCCCGACAGGTTTGGGCAATCAGCCCCAGCATTTT.

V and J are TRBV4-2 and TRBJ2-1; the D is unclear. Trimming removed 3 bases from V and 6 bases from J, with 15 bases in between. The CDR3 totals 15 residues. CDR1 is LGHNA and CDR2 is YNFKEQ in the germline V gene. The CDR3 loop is CASSQTVKSRNEQFF. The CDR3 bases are TGTGCCAGCAGCCAGACTGTTAAGAGCCGCAATGAGCAGTTCTTC.

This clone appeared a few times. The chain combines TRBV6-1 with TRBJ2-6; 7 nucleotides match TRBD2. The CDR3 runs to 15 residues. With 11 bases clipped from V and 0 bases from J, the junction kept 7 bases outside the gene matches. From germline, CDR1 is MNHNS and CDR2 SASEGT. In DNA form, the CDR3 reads TGTGCCTTAGGGAGGGCACACTCTGGGGCCAACGTCCTGACTTTC. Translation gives CALGRAHSGANVLTF.

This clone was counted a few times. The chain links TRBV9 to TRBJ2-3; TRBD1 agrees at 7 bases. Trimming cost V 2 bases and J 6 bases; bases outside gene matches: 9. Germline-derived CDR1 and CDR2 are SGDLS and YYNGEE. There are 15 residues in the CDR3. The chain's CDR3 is CASSVRVGGPDTQYF. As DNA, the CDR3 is TGTGCCAGCAGCGTCAGGGTAGGGGGCCCTGATACGCAGTATTTT.

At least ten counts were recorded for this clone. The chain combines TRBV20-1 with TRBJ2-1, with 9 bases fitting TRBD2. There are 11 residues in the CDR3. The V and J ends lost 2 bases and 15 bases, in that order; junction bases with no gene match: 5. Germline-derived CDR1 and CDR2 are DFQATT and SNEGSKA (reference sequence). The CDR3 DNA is TGCAGTGCTAGATCCGGGACTAGCCTGTTCTTC. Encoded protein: CSARSGTSLFF.

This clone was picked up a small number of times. DNA for the CDR3: TGTGCCAGTAGTACGAACAGGATGGCGTACTTC. This encodes CASSTNRMAYF. The chain couples TRBV19 to TRBJ2-7, with a possible D match to TRBD1 (5 bases). This CDR3 has 11 amino acids. Germline CDR1 and CDR2: LNHDA and SQIVND (reference sequence). The V end lost 4 bases, the J end lost 12 bases, and 13 bases lay between the germline ends.

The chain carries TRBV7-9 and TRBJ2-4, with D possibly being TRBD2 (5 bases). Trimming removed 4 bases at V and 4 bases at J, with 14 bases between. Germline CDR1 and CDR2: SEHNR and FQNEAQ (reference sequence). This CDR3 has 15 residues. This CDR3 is CASSWRSTGKNIQYF. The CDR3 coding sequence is TGTGCCAGCAGCTGGAGGAGTACTGGGAAAAACATTCAGTACTTC.

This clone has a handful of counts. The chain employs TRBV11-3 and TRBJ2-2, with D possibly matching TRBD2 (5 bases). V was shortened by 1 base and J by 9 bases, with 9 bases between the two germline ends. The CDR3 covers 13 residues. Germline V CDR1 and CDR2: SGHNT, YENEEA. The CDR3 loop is CASSLVSGRELFF. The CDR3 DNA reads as TGTGCCAGCAGCTTAGTGTCGGGAAGGGAGCTGTTTTTT.

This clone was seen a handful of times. CDR3 nucleotide sequence: TGTGCCAGCAGCTATGGGGCCCCCGGGGCCAACGTCCTGACTTTC. It encodes CASSYGAPGANVLTF. J is TRBJ2-6 and V is TRBV7-2; possible D gene TRBD1, 5 bases. Trimming took off 4 bases at V and 4 bases at J, with 11 bases between the two ends. This CDR3 comprises 15 residues. Germline lookup yields CDR1 SGHTA and CDR2 FQGNSA. The whole variable domain, filled in from reference TRBV7-2 and TRBJ2-6, reads GAGVSQSPSNKVTEKGKDVELRCDPISGHTALYWYRQSLGQGLEFLIYFQGNSAPDKSGLPSDRFSAERTGGSVSTLTIQRTQQEDSAVYLCASSYGAPGANVLTFGAGSRLTVL.

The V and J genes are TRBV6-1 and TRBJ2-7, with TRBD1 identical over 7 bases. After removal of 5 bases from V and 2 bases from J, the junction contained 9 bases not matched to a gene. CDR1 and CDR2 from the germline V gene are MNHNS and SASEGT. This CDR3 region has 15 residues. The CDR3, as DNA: TGTGCCAGCAGTCCCCGGGACAGACCTACCTACGAGCAGTACTTC. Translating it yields CASSPRDRPTYEQYF.

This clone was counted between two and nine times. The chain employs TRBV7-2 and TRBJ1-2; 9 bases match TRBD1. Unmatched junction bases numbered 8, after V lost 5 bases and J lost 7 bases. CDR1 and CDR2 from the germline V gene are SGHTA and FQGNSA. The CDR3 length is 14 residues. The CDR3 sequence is CASSRTGGGGGYTF. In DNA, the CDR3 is TGTGCCAGCAGCCGTACAGGGGGCGGTGGTGGCTACACCTTC.

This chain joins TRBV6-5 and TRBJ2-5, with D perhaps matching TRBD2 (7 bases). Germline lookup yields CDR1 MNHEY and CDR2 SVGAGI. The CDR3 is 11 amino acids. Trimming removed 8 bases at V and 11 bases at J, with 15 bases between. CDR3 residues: CASQGGGRQYF. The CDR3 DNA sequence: TGTGCCAGCCAAGGGGGGGGGAGGCAGTACTTC.

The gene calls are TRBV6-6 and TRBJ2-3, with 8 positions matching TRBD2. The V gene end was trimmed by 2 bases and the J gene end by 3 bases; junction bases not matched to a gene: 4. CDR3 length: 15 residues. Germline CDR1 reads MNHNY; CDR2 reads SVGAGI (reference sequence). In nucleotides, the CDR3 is TGTGCCAGCAGTTACCGGGGGGGCTTGACAGATACGCAGTATTTT. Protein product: CASSYRGGLTDTQYF.